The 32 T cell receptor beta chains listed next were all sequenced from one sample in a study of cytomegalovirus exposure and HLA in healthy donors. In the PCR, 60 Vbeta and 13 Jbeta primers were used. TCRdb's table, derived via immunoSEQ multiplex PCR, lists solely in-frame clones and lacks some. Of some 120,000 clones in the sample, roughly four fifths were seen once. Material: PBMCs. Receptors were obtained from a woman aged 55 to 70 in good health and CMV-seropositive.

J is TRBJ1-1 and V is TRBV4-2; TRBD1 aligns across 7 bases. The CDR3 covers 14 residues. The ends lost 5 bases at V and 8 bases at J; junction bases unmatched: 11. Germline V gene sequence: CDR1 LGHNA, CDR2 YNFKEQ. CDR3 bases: TGTGCCAGCAGCTTGGATGGTCCGACAGGGGAAGCTTTCTTT. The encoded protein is CASSLDGPTGEAFF.

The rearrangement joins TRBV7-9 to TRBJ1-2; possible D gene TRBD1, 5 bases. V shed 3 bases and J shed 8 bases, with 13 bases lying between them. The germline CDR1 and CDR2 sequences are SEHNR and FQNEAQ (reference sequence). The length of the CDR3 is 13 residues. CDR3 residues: CASSFTGLRGYTF. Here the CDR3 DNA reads TGTGCCAGCAGCTTTACGGGACTCCGCGGCTACACCTTC.

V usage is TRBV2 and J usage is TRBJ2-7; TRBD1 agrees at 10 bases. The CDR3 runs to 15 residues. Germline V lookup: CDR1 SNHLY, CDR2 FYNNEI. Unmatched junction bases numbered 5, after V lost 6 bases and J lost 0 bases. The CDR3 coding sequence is TGTGCCAGCAGCGGACAGGGGGTGATCTCCTACGAGCAGTACTTC. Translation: CASSGQGVISYEQYF.

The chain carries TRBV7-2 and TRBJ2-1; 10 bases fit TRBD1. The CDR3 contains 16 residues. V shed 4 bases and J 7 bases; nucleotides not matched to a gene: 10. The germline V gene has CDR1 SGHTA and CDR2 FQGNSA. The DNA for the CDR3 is TGTGCCAGCAGCTCCGGCAGACAGGGGGCGAGTAATGAGCAGTTCTTC. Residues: CASSSGRQGASNEQFF.

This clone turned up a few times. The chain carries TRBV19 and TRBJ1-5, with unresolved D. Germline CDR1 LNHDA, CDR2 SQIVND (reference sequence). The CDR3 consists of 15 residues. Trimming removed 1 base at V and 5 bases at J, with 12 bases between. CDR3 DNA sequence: TGTGCCAGTAGTATAGGGCAGGTTAAATATCAGCCCCAGCATTTT. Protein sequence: CASSIGQVKYQPQHF.

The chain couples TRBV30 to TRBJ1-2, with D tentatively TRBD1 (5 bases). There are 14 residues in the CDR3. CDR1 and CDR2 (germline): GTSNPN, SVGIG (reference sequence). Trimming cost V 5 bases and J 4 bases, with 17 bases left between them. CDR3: CAWLLLRGTYGYTF. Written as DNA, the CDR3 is TGTGCCTGGCTCCTCCTGCGGGGGACCTATGGCTACACCTTC.

CDR3 bases: TGTGCCAGCACCTTGGGGCAGGCCGGTGAGACCCAGTACTTC. It codes for CASTLGQAGETQYF. The rearrangement uses TRBV7-2 and TRBJ2-5; a possible D gene is TRBD1 (5 bases). This CDR3 has 14 amino acids. Germline V gene sequence: CDR1 SGHTA, CDR2 FQGNSA. V lost 7 bases and J lost 5, with 17 bases in between.

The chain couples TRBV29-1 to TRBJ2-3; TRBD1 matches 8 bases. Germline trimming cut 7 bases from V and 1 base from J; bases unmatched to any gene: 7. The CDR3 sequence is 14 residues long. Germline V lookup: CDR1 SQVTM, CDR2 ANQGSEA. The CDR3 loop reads CSGGSGGGTDTQYF. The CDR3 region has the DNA TGCAGCGGAGGGTCAGGGGGCGGCACAGATACGCAGTATTTT.

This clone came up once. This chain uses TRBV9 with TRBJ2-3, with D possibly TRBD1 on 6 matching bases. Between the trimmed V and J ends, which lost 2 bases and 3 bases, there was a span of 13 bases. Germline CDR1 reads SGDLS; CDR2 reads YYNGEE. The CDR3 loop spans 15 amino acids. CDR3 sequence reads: CASSVSIGQTDTQYF. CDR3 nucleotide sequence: TGTGCCAGCAGCGTCTCTATTGGACAGACAGATACGCAGTATTTT. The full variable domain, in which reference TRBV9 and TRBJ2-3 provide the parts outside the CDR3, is DSGVTQTPKHLITATGQRVTLRCSPRSGDLSVYWYQQSLDQGLQFLIQYYNGEERAKGNILERFSAQQFPDLHSELNLSSLELGDSALYFCASSVSIGQTDTQYFGPGTRLTVL.

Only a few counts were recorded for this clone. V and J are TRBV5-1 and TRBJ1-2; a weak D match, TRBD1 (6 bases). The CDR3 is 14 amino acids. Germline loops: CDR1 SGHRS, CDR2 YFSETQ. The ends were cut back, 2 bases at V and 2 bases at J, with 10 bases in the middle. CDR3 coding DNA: TGCGCCAGCAGCTTACAGGGAGAAAACTATGGCTACACCTTC. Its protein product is CASSLQGENYGYTF.

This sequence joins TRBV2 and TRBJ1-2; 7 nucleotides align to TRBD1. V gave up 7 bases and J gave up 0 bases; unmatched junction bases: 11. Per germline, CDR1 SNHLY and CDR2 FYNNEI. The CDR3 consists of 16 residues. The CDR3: CASTSSRGTSNYGYTF. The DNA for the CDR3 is TGTGCCAGCACCTCGAGCAGGGGGACCTCTAACTATGGCTACACCTTC.

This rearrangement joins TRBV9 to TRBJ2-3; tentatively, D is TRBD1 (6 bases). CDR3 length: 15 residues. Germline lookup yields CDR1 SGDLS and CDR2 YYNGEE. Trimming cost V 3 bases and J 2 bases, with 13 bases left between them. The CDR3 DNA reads TGTGCCAGCAGCGATTTTACAGGGTCCACAGATACGCAGTATTTT. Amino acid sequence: CASSDFTGSTDTQYF.

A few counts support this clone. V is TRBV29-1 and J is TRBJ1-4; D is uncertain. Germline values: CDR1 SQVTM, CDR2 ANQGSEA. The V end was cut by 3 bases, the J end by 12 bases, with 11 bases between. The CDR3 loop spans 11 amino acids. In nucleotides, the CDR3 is TGCAGCGTTGAGGGCAGGTCGGAACTGTTTTTT. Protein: CSVEGRSELFF.

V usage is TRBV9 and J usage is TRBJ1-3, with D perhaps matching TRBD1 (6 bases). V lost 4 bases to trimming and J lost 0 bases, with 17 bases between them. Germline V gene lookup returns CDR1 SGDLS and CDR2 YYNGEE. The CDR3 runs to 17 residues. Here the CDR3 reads CASSLGAGAISGNTIYF. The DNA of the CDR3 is TGTGCCAGCAGCTTAGGGGCAGGGGCTATCTCTGGAAACACCATATATTTT.

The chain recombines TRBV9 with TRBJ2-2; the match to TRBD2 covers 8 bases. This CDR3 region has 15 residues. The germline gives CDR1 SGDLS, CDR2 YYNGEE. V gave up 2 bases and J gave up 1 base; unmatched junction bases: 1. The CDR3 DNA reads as TGTGCCAGCAGCGTGAGCGGGGGGAACACCGGGGAGCTGTTTTTT. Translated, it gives CASSVSGGNTGELFF. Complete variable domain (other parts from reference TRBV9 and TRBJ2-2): DSGVTQTPKHLITATGQRVTLRCSPRSGDLSVYWYQQSLDQGLQFLIQYYNGEERAKGNILERFSAQQFPDLHSELNLSSLELGDSALYFCASSVSGGNTGELFFGEGSRLTVL.

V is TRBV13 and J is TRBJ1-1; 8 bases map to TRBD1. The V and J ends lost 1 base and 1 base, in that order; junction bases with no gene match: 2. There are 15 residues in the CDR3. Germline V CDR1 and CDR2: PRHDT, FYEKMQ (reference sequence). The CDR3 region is CASSLAQGENTEAFF. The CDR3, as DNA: TGTGCCAGCAGCTTAGCACAGGGGGAGAACACTGAAGCTTTCTTT. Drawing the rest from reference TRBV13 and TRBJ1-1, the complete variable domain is AAGVIQSPRHLIKEKRETATLKCYPIPRHDTVYWYQQGPGQDPQFLISFYEKMQSDKGSIPDRFSAQQFSDYHSELNMSSLELGDSALYFCASSLAQGENTEAFFGQGTRLTVV.

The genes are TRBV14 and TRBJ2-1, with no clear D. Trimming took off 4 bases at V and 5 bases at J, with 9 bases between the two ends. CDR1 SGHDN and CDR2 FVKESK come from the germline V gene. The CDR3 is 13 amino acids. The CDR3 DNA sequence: TGTGCCAGCAGCCGAACTTCGAACAATGAGCAGTTCTTC. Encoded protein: CASSRTSNNEQFF.

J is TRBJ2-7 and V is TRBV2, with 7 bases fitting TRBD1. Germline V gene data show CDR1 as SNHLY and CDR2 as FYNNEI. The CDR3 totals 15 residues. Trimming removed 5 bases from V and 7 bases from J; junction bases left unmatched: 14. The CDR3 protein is CASSQQGTALGEQYF. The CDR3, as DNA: TGTGCCAGCAGTCAACAGGGGACGGCTTTGGGGGAGCAGTACTTC.

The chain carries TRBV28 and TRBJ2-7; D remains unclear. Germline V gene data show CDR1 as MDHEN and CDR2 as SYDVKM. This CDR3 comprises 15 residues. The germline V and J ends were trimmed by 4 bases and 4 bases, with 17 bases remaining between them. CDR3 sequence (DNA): TGTGCCAGCAGTTCGGCGGAGACTTCCATTTACGAGCAGTACTTC. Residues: CASSSAETSIYEQYF.

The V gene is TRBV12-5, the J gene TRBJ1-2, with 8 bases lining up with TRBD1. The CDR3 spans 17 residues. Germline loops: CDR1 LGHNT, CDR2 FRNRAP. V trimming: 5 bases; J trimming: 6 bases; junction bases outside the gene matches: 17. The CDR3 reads CASGPLTGASFSDGYTF. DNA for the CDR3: TGTGCTAGTGGTCCCCTGACAGGGGCTTCTTTCAGTGATGGCTACACCTTC.

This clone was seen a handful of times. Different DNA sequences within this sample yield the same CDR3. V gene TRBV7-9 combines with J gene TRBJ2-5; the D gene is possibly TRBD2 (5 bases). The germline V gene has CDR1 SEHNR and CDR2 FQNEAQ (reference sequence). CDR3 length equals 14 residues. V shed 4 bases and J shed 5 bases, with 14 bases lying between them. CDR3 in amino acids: CASSSRGSGETQYF. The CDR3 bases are TGTGCCAGCAGCTCAAGAGGGTCCGGGGAGACCCAGTACTTC.

The CDR3 DNA is TGTGCCAGCAGCTTGGACAGGATCACCGGGGAGCTGTTTTTT. It codes for CASSLDRITGELFF. The V and J genes are TRBV7-3 and TRBJ2-2; 7 bases line up with TRBD1. The CDR3 has 14 amino acids. CDR1 and CDR2 (germline): SGHTA, FQGTGA. The V segment lost 3 bases and the J segment 4 bases; nucleotides outside the gene matches: 2.

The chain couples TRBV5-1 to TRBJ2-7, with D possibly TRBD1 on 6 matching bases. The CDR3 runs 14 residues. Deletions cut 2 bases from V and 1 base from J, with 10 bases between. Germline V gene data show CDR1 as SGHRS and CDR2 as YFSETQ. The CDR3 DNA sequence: TGCGCCAGCAGCTTCGCCGGGACATCCTACGAGCAGTACTTC. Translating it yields CASSFAGTSYEQYF. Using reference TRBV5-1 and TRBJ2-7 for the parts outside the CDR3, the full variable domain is KAGVTQTPRYLIKTRGQQVTLSCSPISGHRSVSWYQQTPGQGLQFLFEYFSETQRNKGNFPGRFSGRQFSNSRSEMNVSTLELGDSALYLCASSFAGTSYEQYFGPGTRLTVT.

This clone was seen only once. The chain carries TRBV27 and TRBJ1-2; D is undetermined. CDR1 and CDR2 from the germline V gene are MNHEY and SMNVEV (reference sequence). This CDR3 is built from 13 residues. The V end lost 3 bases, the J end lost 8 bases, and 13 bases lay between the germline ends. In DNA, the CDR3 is TGTGCCAGCAGTTTGTCCCAGTCTCTCGGCTACACCTTC. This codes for CASSLSQSLGYTF.

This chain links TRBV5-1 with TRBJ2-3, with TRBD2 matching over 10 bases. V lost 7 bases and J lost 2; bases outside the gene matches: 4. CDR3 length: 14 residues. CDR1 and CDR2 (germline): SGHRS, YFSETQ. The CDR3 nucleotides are TGCGCCAGCCAACTAGCGGGGAACACAGATACGCAGTATTTT. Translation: CASQLAGNTDTQYF.

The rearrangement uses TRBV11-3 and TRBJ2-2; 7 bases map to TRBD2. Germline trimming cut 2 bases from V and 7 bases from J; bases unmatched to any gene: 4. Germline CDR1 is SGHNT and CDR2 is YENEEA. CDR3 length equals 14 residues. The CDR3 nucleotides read TGTGCCAGCAGCTTACGGGAGCGGGGCGGGGAGCTGTTTTTT. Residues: CASSLRERGGELFF.

In nucleotides, the CDR3 is TGCGCCAGCAGTCGGGTCTCAGATGCAGATACGCAGTATTTT. Its translation is CASSRVSDADTQYF. This chain connects TRBV4-3 to TRBJ2-3; D ambiguous. V lost 6 bases and J lost 4, with 14 bases in between. Germline V gene data show CDR1 as LGHNA and CDR2 as YSLEER. The CDR3 covers 14 residues.

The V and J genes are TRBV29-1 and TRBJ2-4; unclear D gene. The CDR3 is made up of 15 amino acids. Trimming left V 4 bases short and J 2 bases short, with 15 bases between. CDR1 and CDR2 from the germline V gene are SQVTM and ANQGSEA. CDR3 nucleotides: TGCAGCGTTGGCGCATCGGGTCGGTCCAAAAACATTCAGTACTTC. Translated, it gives CSVGASGRSKNIQYF.

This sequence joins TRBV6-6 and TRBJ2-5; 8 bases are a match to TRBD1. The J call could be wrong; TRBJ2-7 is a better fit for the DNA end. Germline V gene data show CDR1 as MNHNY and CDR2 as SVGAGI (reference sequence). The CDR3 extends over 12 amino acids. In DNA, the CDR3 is TGTGCCAGCAGGACAGGGGTCAACGAGCAGTACTTC. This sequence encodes CASRTGVNEQYF.

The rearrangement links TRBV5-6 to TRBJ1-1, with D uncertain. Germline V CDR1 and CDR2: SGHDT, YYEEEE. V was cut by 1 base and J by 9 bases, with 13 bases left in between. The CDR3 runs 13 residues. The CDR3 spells CASSLWQANKAFF. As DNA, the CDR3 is TGTGCCAGCAGCTTGTGGCAGGCGAATAAAGCTTTCTTT. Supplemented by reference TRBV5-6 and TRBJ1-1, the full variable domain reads DAGVTQSPTHLIKTRGQQVTLRCSPKSGHDTVSWYQQALGQGPQFIFQYYEEEERQRGNFPDRFSGHQFPNYSSELNVNALLLGDSALYLCASSLWQANKAFFGQGTRLTVV.

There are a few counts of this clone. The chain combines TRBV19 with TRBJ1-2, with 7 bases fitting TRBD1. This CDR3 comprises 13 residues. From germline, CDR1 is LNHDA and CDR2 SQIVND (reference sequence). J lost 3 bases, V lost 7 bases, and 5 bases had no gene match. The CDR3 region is CASTPDRDYGYTF. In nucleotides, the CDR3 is TGTGCCAGTACCCCCGACAGGGACTATGGCTACACCTTC.

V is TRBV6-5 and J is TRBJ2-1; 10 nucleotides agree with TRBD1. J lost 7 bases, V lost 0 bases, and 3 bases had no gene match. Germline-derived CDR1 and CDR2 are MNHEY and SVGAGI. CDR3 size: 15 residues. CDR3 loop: CASSYSGQGNNEQFF. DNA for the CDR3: TGTGCCAGCAGTTACTCGGGACAGGGGAATAATGAGCAGTTCTTC.